Shown below are 24 T cell receptor beta chains from a single sample sequenced in a study of cytomegalovirus exposure and HLA in healthy donors listed by TCRdb under 2017. The library was prepared using the immunoSEQ multiplex PCR assay. For the multiplex PCR, a mixture combining 60 forward primers for TCR Vbeta segments and 13 reverse primers for TCR Jbeta segments was used. In its TCRdb copy, this immuneACCESS table keeps in-frame sequences only and misses some clones. Where compared with another copy, unresolved V genes explain less than half of these, and the others have no known cause. The table for this sample shows about 70,000 clones. 2% to 2.5% of the sample is in the top ten clones. Source material: PBMCs. These TCRs come from a female donor in good health and CMV-seropositive.

The chain links TRBV28 to TRBJ2-2, with TRBD1 matching over 7 bases. The ends lost 4 bases at V and 1 base at J; junction bases unmatched: 21. The CDR3 runs to 21 residues. The germline gives CDR1 MDHEN, CDR2 SYDVKM. The CDR3 DNA follows: TGTGCCAGCAGTTCTTGGGCAAAACAAACCGGACAGGCTTTGAACACCGGGGAGCTGTTTTTT. It yields the protein CASSSWAKQTGQALNTGELFF. Supplemented by reference TRBV28 and TRBJ2-2, the full variable domain reads DVKVTQSSRYLVKRTGEKVFLECVQDMDHENMFWYRQDPGLGLRLIYFSYDVKMKEKGDIPEGYSVSREKKERFSLILESASTNQTSMYLCASSSWAKQTGQALNTGELFFGEGSRLTVL.

V is TRBV18 and J is TRBJ1-1; possibly TRBD1 for D (6 bases). Trimming took off 0 bases at V and 3 bases at J, with 14 bases between the two ends. Germline-derived CDR1 and CDR2 are KGHSH and LQKENI. The CDR3 is made up of 16 amino acids. The CDR3 bases are TGTGCCAGCTCACCACCAGTTGGGGGCGAGTACACTGAAGCTTTCTTT. Its translation is CASSPPVGGEYTEAFF.

The chain recombines TRBV28 with TRBJ2-7; TRBD2 matches 10 bases. Germline assignment: CDR1 MDHEN and CDR2 SYDVKM. The V segment lost 3 bases and the J segment 3 bases; nucleotides outside the gene matches: 5. The CDR3 consists of 15 residues. The CDR3 bases are TGTGCCAGCAGTTTCGGACTAGCGGCTAACTACGAGCAGTACTTC. Translated: CASSFGLAANYEQYF.

CDR3: CASSPRLAGGWGTGELFF. CDR3 in DNA: TGTGCCAGCAGCCCCAGACTAGCGGGAGGATGGGGAACCGGGGAGCTGTTTTTT. The chain joins TRBV7-2 to TRBJ2-2, with 13 bases that match TRBD2. Germline V CDR1 and CDR2: SGHTA, FQGNSA. J gave up 5 bases and V 5 bases, and 11 bases lay outside the gene matches. The CDR3 runs to 18 residues.

The chain is built from TRBV6-1 and TRBJ2-3, with D tentatively TRBD2 (6 bases). Per the germline V gene, CDR1 is MNHNS and CDR2 is SASEGT. The V end was cut by 8 bases, the J end by 1 base, with 10 bases between. The CDR3 has 13 amino acids. The CDR3 sequence is CASGSGRTDTQYF. In DNA form, the CDR3 reads TGTGCCAGCGGGAGCGGGCGCACAGATACGCAGTATTTT.

The J gene is TRBJ1-2, the V gene TRBV18; no clear D. The CDR3 is made up of 16 amino acids. V shed 4 bases and J shed 0 bases, with 15 bases lying between them. From germline, CDR1 is KGHSH and CDR2 LQKENI. The CDR3 protein is CASSQTSGNSNYGYTF. CDR3 nucleotides: TGTGCCAGCTCACAAACCTCGGGGAACTCTAACTATGGCTACACCTTC.

The chain has TRBV5-4 and TRBJ2-1, with 8 bases aligning to TRBD1. CDR3 size: 15 residues. The V segment lost 3 bases and the J segment 5 bases; nucleotides outside the gene matches: 7. Germline lookup yields CDR1 SGHNT and CDR2 YYREEE (reference sequence). The CDR3 coding sequence is TGTGCCAGCAGCTCCAGGACAGGGATCCACAATGAGCAGTTCTTC. Translated: CASSSRTGIHNEQFF.

The genes are TRBV4-3 and TRBJ2-3; D call uncertain. This CDR3 has 16 amino acids. Per germline, CDR1 LGHNA and CDR2 YSLEER. The V end was cut by 0 bases, the J end by 3 bases, with 13 bases between. The CDR3: CASSQELASPTDTQYF. The CDR3 nucleotides read TGCGCCAGCAGCCAAGAATTGGCCTCACCAACAGATACGCAGTATTTT.

As DNA, the CDR3 is TGTGCCTGGAGCCCCCCCCCGGGAGCGGGAGCAGATACGCAGTATTTT. Residues: CAWSPPPGAGADTQYF. V is TRBV30 and J is TRBJ2-3, with 8 nucleotides matching TRBD2. The CDR3 loop spans 16 amino acids. The V gene end was trimmed by 3 bases and the J gene end by 4 bases; junction bases not matched to a gene: 12. Per germline, CDR1 GTSNPN and CDR2 SVGIG (reference sequence).

The chain is built from TRBV11-2 and TRBJ1-2, with TRBD1 matching 8 bases. The CDR3 consists of 13 residues. Germline lookup yields CDR1 SGHAT and CDR2 FQNNGV. Trimming removed 5 bases from V and 4 bases from J; junction bases left unmatched: 3. CDR3 amino acids: CASSPTGVYGYTF. The CDR3 DNA is TGTGCCAGCAGCCCGACAGGGGTCTATGGCTACACCTTC.

V usage is TRBV27 and J usage is TRBJ1-2, with 8 bases identical to TRBD1. The germline gives CDR1 MNHEY, CDR2 SMNVEV (reference sequence). The length of the CDR3 is 13 residues. V trimming: 4 bases; J trimming: 6 bases; junction bases outside the gene matches: 4. The chain's CDR3 is CASSSTGVDGYTF. In DNA, the CDR3 is TGTGCCAGCAGTTCGACAGGGGTTGATGGCTACACCTTC.

This chain connects TRBV27 to TRBJ2-5; 12 bases line up with TRBD2. CDR1 MNHEY and CDR2 SMNVEV come from the germline V gene (reference sequence). J lost 1 base, V lost 3 bases, and 3 bases had no gene match. The CDR3 is made up of 16 amino acids. The CDR3 loop reads CASSFGLAGSQETQYF. CDR3 in DNA: TGTGCCAGCAGTTTCGGACTAGCGGGGAGCCAAGAGACCCAGTACTTC.

Here the CDR3 reads CASSLSDPRGTEAFF. The CDR3 coding sequence is TGTGCCAGCAGCTTATCGGACCCACGGGGCACTGAAGCTTTCTTT. The rearrangement links TRBV7-9 to TRBJ1-1, with no clear D. The CDR3 length is 15 residues. Germline CDR1 and CDR2: SEHNR and FQNEAQ (reference sequence). V lost 2 bases and J lost 4, with 14 bases in between.

The chain joins TRBV7-9 to TRBJ1-1, with D possibly TRBD1 on 5 matching bases. The CDR3 loop spans 13 amino acids. The V end was cut by 5 bases, the J end by 7 bases, with 14 bases between. CDR1 SEHNR and CDR2 FQNEAQ come from the germline V gene (reference sequence). The CDR3 DNA is TGTGCCAGCAGCCTGCAGGGTGAGATTGAAGCTTTCTTT. Amino acid sequence: CASSLQGEIEAFF.

This rearrangement joins TRBV18 to TRBJ2-6; no clear D. The germline V gene has CDR1 KGHSH and CDR2 LQKENI. CDR3 length equals 14 residues. Trimming stripped 6 bases from V and 7 bases from J, with 13 bases between. CDR3 in amino acids: CASSTPGPANVLTF. The DNA for the CDR3 is TGTGCCAGCTCCACACCTGGCCCCGCCAACGTCCTGACTTTC.

The J gene is TRBJ1-4, the V gene TRBV11-2; D unclear. Germline loops: CDR1 SGHAT, CDR2 FQNNGV. The CDR3 runs to 16 residues. Deletions cut 0 bases from V and 8 bases from J, with 16 bases between. Here the CDR3 DNA reads TGTGCCAGCAGCTTAGATCCGGGTAGTCTCGGGGAAAAACTGTTTTTT. Its translation is CASSLDPGSLGEKLFF. Combining the CDR3 with reference TRBV11-2 and TRBJ1-4 gives the whole variable domain EAGVAQSPRYKIIEKRQSVAFWCNPISGHATLYWYQQILGQGPKLLIQFQNNGVVDDSQLPKDRFSAERLKGVDSTLKIQPAKLEDSAVYLCASSLDPGSLGEKLFFGSGTQLSVL.

The chain carries TRBV30 and TRBJ1-1; D not certain. Trimming removed 5 bases from V and 4 bases from J, with 17 bases in between. CDR3 length: 14 residues. Germline assignment: CDR1 GTSNPN and CDR2 SVGIG (reference sequence). The DNA for the CDR3 is TGTGCCTGGGCGATTAATACTCCTGCCACTGAAGCTTTCTTT. The encoded protein is CAWAINTPATEAFF.

CDR3 in DNA: TGCGCCAGCAGCCAAGATTGGACCCCAGGGGTTGGGGGTACAGATACGCAGTATTTT. Its translation: CASSQDWTPGVGGTDTQYF. The rearrangement links TRBV4-1 to TRBJ2-3; D is perhaps TRBD1 (6 bases). The CDR3 loop spans 19 amino acids. CDR1 MGHRA and CDR2 YSYEKL come from the germline V gene. V was cut by 0 bases and J by 3 bases, with 22 bases left in between.

This chain connects TRBV7-6 to TRBJ2-1; TRBD2 aligns across 7 bases. The CDR3 has 16 amino acids. V gave up 2 bases and J gave up 3 bases; unmatched junction bases: 7. Germline loops: CDR1 SGHVS, CDR2 FNYEAQ. CDR3 sequence reads: CASSLSTGDYYNEQFF. CDR3 in DNA: TGTGCCAGCAGCTTATCTACGGGGGACTACTACAATGAGCAGTTCTTC.

V and J are TRBV15 and TRBJ2-7; TRBD1 is a possible D gene (5 bases). Germline CDR1 is LNHNV and CDR2 is YYDKDF (reference sequence). The CDR3 is 16 amino acids. The V gene lost 0 bases and the J gene lost 3 bases, with 15 bases spanning the gap. DNA for the CDR3: TGTGCCACCAGCAGAGATCTCGCCAGGGTCGACTACGAGCAGTACTTC. Translating it yields CATSRDLARVDYEQYF.

The V call is TRBV6-1, the J call TRBJ1-1, with 8 positions matching TRBD1. The CDR3 totals 13 residues. Germline CDR1 MNHNS, CDR2 SASEGT. Trimming removed 4 bases from V and 5 bases from J; junction bases left unmatched: 3. The CDR3 nucleotides are TGTGCCAGCAGTGCAACAGGGGGGACTGAAGCTTTCTTT. Its protein is CASSATGGTEAFF.

The V and J genes are TRBV4-1 and TRBJ2-7, with TRBD1 as a possible D gene (5 bases). Germline V gives CDR1 MGHRA, CDR2 YSYEKL. The CDR3 length is 14 residues. V lost 4 bases to trimming and J lost 3 bases, with 13 bases between them. The CDR3 reads CASSPSIGDYEQYF. The CDR3 coding sequence is TGCGCCAGCAGCCCCTCGATAGGGGACTACGAGCAGTACTTC.

The chain links TRBV9 to TRBJ1-1; TRBD1 is a possible D gene (6 bases). CDR1 is SGDLS, CDR2 YYNGEE, per germline. Trimming cost V 5 bases and J 6 bases, with 14 bases left between them. This CDR3 has 13 residues. As DNA, the CDR3 is TGTGCCAGCAGTCTTACAGGGAAGTCTGAAGCTTTCTTT. Its translation is CASSLTGKSEAFF.

This chain joins TRBV7-2 and TRBJ1-1; TRBD1 might be the D (5 bases). The CDR3 covers 15 residues. Looked up from germline, CDR1 is SGHTA and CDR2 is FQGNSA. V was trimmed by 0 bases and J by 0 bases, leaving 8 bases between them. CDR3 amino acids: CASSLAGHLNTEAFF. Here the CDR3 DNA reads TGTGCCAGCAGCTTAGCCGGACATTTGAACACTGAAGCTTTCTTT.